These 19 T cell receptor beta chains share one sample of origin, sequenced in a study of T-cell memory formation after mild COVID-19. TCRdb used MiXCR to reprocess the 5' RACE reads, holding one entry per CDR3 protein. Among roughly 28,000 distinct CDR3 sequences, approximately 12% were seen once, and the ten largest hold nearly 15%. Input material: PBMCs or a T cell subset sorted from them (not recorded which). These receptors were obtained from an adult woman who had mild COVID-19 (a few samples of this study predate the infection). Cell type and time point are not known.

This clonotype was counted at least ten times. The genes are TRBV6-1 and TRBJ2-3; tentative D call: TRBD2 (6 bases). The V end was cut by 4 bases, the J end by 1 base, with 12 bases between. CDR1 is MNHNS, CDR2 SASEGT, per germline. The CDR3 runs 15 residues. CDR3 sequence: CASSANQRGTDTQYF. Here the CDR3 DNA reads TGTGCCAGCAGTGCGAACCAGCGGGGCACAGATACGCAGTATTTT.

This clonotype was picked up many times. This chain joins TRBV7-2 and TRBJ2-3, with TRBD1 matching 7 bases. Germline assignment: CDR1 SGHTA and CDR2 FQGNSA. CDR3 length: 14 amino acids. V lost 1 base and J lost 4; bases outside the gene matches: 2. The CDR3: CASSLVQGADTQYF. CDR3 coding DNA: TGTGCCAGCAGCTTAGTCCAGGGGGCAGATACGCAGTATTTT.

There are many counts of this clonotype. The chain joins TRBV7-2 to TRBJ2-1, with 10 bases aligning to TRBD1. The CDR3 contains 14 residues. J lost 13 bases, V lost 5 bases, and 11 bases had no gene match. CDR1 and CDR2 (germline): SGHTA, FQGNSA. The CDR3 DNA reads TGTGCCAGCAGCCTCGGGACAGGGGCTCCTCAACAGTTCTTC. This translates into CASSLGTGAPQQFF.

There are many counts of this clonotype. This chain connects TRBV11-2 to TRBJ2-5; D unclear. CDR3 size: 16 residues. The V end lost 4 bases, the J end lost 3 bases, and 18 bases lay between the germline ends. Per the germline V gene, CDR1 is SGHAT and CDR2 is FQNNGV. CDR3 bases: TGTGCCAGCAGCTCGGGCGGTGTGGTGGGGAAAGAGACCCAGTACTTC. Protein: CASSSGGVVGKETQYF.

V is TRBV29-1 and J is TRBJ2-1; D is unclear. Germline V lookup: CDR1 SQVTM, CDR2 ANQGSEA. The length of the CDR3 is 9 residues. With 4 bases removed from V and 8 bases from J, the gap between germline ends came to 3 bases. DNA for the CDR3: TGCAGCGTTGCCGATGAGCAGTTCTTC. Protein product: CSVADEQFF.

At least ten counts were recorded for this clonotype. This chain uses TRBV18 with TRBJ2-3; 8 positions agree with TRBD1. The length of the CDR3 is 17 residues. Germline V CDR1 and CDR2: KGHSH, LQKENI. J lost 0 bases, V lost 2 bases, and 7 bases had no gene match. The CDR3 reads CASSPRTGHSSTDTQYF. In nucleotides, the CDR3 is TGTGCCAGCTCACCAAGGACAGGGCACTCTAGCACAGATACGCAGTATTTT.

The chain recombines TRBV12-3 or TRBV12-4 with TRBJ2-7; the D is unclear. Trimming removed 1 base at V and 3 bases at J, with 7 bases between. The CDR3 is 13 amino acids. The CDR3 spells CASSLDSNYEQYF. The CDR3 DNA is TGTGCCAGCAGTTTAGACTCAAACTACGAGCAGTACTTC.

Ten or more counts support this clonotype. Here the CDR3 DNA reads TGCGCCAGCAGCCAAGCTTTCGAGCAGTTCTTC. It encodes CASSQAFEQFF. The V call is TRBV4-1, the J call TRBJ2-1; D is ambiguous. V lost 1 base and J lost 10, with 5 bases in between. The CDR3 covers 11 residues. Germline CDR1 MGHRA, CDR2 YSYEKL.

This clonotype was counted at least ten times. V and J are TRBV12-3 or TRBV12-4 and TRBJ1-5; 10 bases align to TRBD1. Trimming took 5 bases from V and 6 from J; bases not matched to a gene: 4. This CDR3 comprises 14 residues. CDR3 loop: CASSPTGGIQPQHF. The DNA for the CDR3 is TGTGCCAGCAGTCCGACAGGGGGCATTCAGCCCCAGCATTTT.

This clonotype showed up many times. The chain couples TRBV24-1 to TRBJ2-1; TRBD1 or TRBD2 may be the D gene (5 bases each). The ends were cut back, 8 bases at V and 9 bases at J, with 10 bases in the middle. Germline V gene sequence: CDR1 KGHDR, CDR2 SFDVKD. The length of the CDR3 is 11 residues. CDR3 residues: CATTRGTEQFF. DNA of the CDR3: TGTGCCACCACGAGGGGTACTGAGCAGTTCTTC.

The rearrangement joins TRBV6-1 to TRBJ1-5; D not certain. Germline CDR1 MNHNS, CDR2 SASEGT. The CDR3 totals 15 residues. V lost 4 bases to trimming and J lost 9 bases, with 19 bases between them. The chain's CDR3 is CASSGGRSLGRPQHF. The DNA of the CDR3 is TGTGCCAGCAGTGGCGGCCGCTCGCTTGGGCGGCCCCAGCATTTT.

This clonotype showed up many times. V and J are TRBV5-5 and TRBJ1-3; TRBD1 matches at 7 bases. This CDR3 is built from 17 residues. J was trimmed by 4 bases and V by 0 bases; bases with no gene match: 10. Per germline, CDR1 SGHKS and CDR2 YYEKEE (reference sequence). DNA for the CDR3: TGTGCCAGCAGCTTGGGGTTCGCGACAGGGCCCGGAAACACCATATATTTT. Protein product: CASSLGFATGPGNTIYF.

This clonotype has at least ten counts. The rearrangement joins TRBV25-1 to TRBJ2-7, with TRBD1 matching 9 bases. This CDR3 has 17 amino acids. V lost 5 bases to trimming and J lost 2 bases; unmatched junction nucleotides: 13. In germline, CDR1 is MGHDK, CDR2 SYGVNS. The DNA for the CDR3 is TGTGCCAGCAGTCCTCTTAAACAGGGGGCGCAGACCTACGAGCAGTACTTC. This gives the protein CASSPLKQGAQTYEQYF.

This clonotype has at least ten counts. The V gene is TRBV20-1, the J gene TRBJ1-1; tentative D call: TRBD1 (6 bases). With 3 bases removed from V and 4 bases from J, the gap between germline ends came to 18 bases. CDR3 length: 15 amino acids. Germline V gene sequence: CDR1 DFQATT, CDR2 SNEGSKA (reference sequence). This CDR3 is CSARALGLGGTEAFF. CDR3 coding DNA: TGCAGTGCTAGGGCTCTAGGGTTAGGGGGCACTGAAGCTTTCTTT.

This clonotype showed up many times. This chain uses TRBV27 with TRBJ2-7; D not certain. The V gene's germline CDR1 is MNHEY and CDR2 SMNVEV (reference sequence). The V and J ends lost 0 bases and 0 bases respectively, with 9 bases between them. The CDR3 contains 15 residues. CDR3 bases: TGTGCCAGCAGTTTATCGCTCGGCGGCTCCTACGAGCAGTACTTC. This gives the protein CASSLSLGGSYEQYF.

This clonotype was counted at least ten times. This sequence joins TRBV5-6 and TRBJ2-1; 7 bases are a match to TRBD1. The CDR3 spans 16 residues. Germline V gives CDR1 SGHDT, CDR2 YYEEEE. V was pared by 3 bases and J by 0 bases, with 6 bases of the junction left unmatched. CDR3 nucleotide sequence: TGTGCCAGCAGCTCTATACAGGGGAGCTCCTACAATGAGCAGTTCTTC. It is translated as CASSSIQGSSYNEQFF.

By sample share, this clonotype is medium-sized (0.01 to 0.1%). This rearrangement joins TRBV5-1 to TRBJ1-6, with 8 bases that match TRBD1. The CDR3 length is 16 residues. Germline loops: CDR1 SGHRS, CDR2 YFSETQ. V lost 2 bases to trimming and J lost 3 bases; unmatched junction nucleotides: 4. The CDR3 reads CASSFDRGGYNSPLHF. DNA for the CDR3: TGCGCCAGCAGCTTTGACAGGGGCGGCTATAATTCACCCCTCCACTTT.

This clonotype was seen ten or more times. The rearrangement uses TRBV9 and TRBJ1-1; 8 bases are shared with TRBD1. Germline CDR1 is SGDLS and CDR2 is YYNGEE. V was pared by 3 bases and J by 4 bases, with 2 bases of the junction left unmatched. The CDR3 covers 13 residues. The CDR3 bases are TGTGCCAGCAGCGCGACAGGGGTCACTGAAGCTTTCTTT. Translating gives CASSATGVTEAFF.

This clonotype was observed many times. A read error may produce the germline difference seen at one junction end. The CDR3 here is CASRQETEAGGYTF. The CDR3 region has the DNA TGCGCCAGCAGACAAGAGACAGAGGCAGGGGGCTACACCTTC. This chain uses TRBV4-3 with TRBJ1-2; D perhaps matches TRBD1 (5 bases). The CDR3 runs to 14 residues. CDR1 is LGHNA, CDR2 YSLEER, per germline.